The 21 T cell receptor beta chains reported below all come from one sample, sequenced in a study of T cells in Graves' hyperthyroidism and ophthalmopathy. Researchers took RNA transcripts and amplified the TCR beta CDR3 regions from them. The primer set for the first-round RT-PCR of the TCR CDR3 was HTBI. A single record per CDR3 protein comes from TCRdb applying MiXCR to the multiplex PCR reads. This sample has 550,000 to 650,000 distinct CDR3 sequences; 14% occur once, and the top ten carry more than 5%. The sample taken for sequencing was blood. The origin of the receptors is a woman aged 25 to 39 with Graves' hyperthyroidism that later progressed to Graves' ophthalmopathy.

Only a few counts were recorded for this clonotype. CDR3: CASSLVTGSAFF. In nucleotides, the CDR3 is TGTGCCAGCAGTTTAGTAACAGGCAGTGCTTTCTTT. The chain uses TRBV12-3 or TRBV12-4 and TRBJ1-1; weak D call: TRBD1 (5 bases). This CDR3 is built from 12 residues. With 1 base removed from V and 11 bases from J, the gap between germline ends came to 11 bases.

This clonotype was observed at least ten times. The rearrangement joins TRBV27 to TRBJ1-2, with D tentatively TRBD1 (5 bases). CDR1 MNHEY and CDR2 SMNVEV come from the germline V gene (reference sequence). Trimming removed 2 bases at V and 7 bases at J, with 11 bases between. CDR3 length: 13 residues. CDR3 sequence: CASSLGGRAGYTF. The CDR3 region has the DNA TGTGCCAGCAGTTTAGGAGGCAGGGCTGGCTACACCTTC.

This clonotype appeared many times. This sequence joins TRBV19 and TRBJ2-7, with 7 bases lining up with TRBD2. The CDR3 spans 15 residues. Germline CDR1 LNHDA, CDR2 SQIVND (reference sequence). Trimming took 5 bases from V and 3 from J; bases not matched to a gene: 10. The CDR3 DNA reads TGTGCCAGTAGTGCCGGAGCGGGACTGAGCTACGAGCAGTACTTC. Encoded protein: CASSAGAGLSYEQYF.

This clonotype came up many times. For the CDR3, the DNA is TGCGCCAGCAGCCCATTGGTCAGCGGGAGGGGCAATGAGCAGTTCTTC. Amino acid sequence: CASSPLVSGRGNEQFF. The V gene is TRBV5-1, the J gene TRBJ2-1, with 10 bases identical to TRBD2. The CDR3 has 16 residues. With 4 bases clipped from V and 6 bases from J, the junction kept 10 bases outside the gene matches. CDR1 and CDR2 from the germline V gene are SGHRS and YFSETQ.

The chain couples TRBV19 to TRBJ2-1, with D maybe TRBD2 (6 bases). The germline V gene encodes CDR1 LNHDA and CDR2 SQIVND (reference sequence). The CDR3 covers 14 residues. Trimming stripped 3 bases from V and 8 bases from J, with 14 bases between. The CDR3 nucleotides read TGTGCCAGTAGTATTTATACAAGGGAGGATGAGCAGTTCTTC. Its protein is CASSIYTREDEQFF. Variable domain in full (rest from reference TRBV19 and TRBJ2-1): DGGITQSPKYLFRKEGQNVTLSCEQNLNHDAMYWYRQDPGQGLRLIYYSQIVNDFQKGDIAEGYSVSREKKESFPLTVTSAQKNPTAFYLCASSIYTREDEQFFGPGTRLTVL.

This clonotype was seen at least ten times. This chain joins TRBV14 and TRBJ2-1; D unresolved. The CDR3 runs 15 residues. Germline-derived CDR1 and CDR2 are SGHDN and FVKESK. V lost 0 bases and J 9 bases, leaving 15 bases between the germline ends. The CDR3 DNA is TGTGCCAGCAGCCAAGATCTGGCTAGTTTCGGTGAGCAGTTCTTC. It encodes CASSQDLASFGEQFF.

To note about this clonotype: Here the CDR3 omits its conserved ending phenylalanine or tryptophan, so a read error is the likely source. This chain joins TRBV12-3 or TRBV12-4 and TRBJ1-1; D is perhaps TRBD1 (6 bases). This CDR3 is built from 13 residues. V dropped 3 bases and J dropped 2 bases, with 7 bases sitting between them. In nucleotides, the CDR3 is TGTGCCAGCAGTTTGGGGGCAAACACTGAAGCTTTCCTT. Protein product: CASSLGANTEAFL.

This clonotype has a handful of counts. The rearrangement uses TRBV7-2 and TRBJ2-2; 11 bases match TRBD1. The germline gives CDR1 SGHTA, CDR2 FQGNSA. V shed 3 bases and J 9 bases; nucleotides not matched to a gene: 6. This CDR3 comprises 15 residues. In nucleotides, the CDR3 is TGTGCCAGCAGCTTGGGACAGGGGGTTGGGAGGGAGCTGTTTTTT. Translating it yields CASSLGQGVGRELFF.

This clonotype showed up many times. The rearrangement joins TRBV20-1 to TRBJ2-3; D unresolved. Trimming left V 8 bases short and J 4 bases short, with 4 bases between. In germline, CDR1 is DFQATT, CDR2 SNEGSKA (reference sequence). The CDR3 runs to 9 residues. The CDR3 sequence is CSPADTQYF. The CDR3 DNA follows: TGCAGTCCGGCAGATACGCAGTATTTT.

The chain is built from TRBV11-2 and TRBJ2-1, with 11 bases that match TRBD2. After removal of 2 bases from V and 8 bases from J, the junction contained 2 bases not matched to a gene. The CDR3 contains 14 residues. Germline CDR1 SGHAT, CDR2 FQNNGV. DNA of the CDR3: TGTGCCAGCAGCTTACTAGCGGGAGGTTATGAGCAGTTCTTC. Translating it yields CASSLLAGGYEQFF.

Only a few counts were recorded for this clonotype. V gene TRBV30 combines with J gene TRBJ2-7; D gene ambiguous. CDR3 length: 13 residues. In germline, CDR1 is GTSNPN, CDR2 SVGIG (reference sequence). Trimming left V 2 bases short and J 0 bases short, with 8 bases between. The DNA of the CDR3 is TGTGCCTGGAGTTTAGGTAACTCCTACGAGCAGTACTTC. Its protein is CAWSLGNSYEQYF.

This clonotype has at least ten counts. The chain joins TRBV28 to TRBJ1-1; 7 nucleotides align to TRBD1. V dropped 10 bases and J dropped 11; count of bases not matched to a gene: 13. This CDR3 spans 12 amino acids. Germline CDR1 and CDR2: MDHEN and SYDVKM. This CDR3 is CATTGDWPWAFF. The CDR3 region has the DNA TGTGCCACTACAGGGGATTGGCCTTGGGCTTTCTTT.

CDR3 sequence (DNA): TGTGCCAGCAGCGTAGCCCAGGGAAGGGCCACTGAAGCTTTCTTT. Its translation: CASSVAQGRATEAFF. J is TRBJ1-1 and V is TRBV9, with a possible D match to TRBD1 (5 bases). With 0 bases removed from V and 4 bases from J, the gap between germline ends came to 13 bases. The CDR3 contains 15 residues. Germline lookup yields CDR1 SGDLS and CDR2 YYNGEE.

This rearrangement joins TRBV27 to TRBJ1-5; D is unresolved. V gave up 8 bases and J gave up 4 bases, with 15 bases separating them. Germline V gene lookup returns CDR1 MNHEY and CDR2 SMNVEV (reference sequence). CDR3 length: 14 residues. CDR3 sequence (DNA): TGTGCCAGCGGCCCCGGGGTCCAAAATCAGCCCCAGCATTTT. Its protein product is CASGPGVQNQPQHF.

This clonotype is a singleton in its sample. This could be a read error, since a much larger clone is one nucleotide away. The rearrangement links TRBV2 to TRBJ2-1; a weak D match, TRBD2 (5 bases). Germline loops: CDR1 SNHLY, CDR2 FYNNEI. The CDR3 runs to 19 residues. CDR3 DNA: TGTGCCAGCCTAAAACCCAGCGGACCACGTTTAAGCTCCTACAATGAGCAGCTCTTC. Translating it yields CASLKPSGPRLSSYNEQLF.

The chain joins TRBV7-9 to TRBJ2-7; the D gene is possibly TRBD2 (6 bases). V was clipped by 3 bases and J by 6 bases, with 12 bases between them. There are 13 residues in the CDR3. Germline V gene data show CDR1 as SEHNR and CDR2 as FQNEAQ (reference sequence). CDR3: CASSFLGGAEQYF. The CDR3, as DNA: TGTGCCAGCAGCTTCCTGGGCGGGGCCGAGCAGTACTTC.

The chain recombines TRBV4-3 with TRBJ2-1; 7 bases are shared with TRBD1. CDR3 length: 15 amino acids. The V segment lost 3 bases and the J segment 6 bases; nucleotides outside the gene matches: 8. The germline V gene has CDR1 LGHNA and CDR2 YSLEER. CDR3 nucleotide sequence: TGCGCCAGCAGCCACCGGTTCACAGGGGCCAATGAGCAGTTCTTC. Translation: CASSHRFTGANEQFF.

This clonotype has ten or more counts. J is TRBJ1-1 and V is TRBV20-1, with a weak D call TRBD1 (5 bases). Trimming cost V 5 bases and J 1 base, with 14 bases left between them. CDR1 and CDR2 (germline): DFQATT, SNEGSKA (reference sequence). This CDR3 contains 14 residues. CDR3 DNA: TGCAGTGCTCGGGATACCGACAGGAACACTGAAGCTTTCTTT. This translates into CSARDTDRNTEAFF.

This clonotype was seen repeatedly, ten times or more. V gene TRBV6-2 or TRBV6-3 combines with J gene TRBJ1-1; the D gene is possibly TRBD1 (5 bases). Germline V lookup: CDR1 MNHEY, CDR2 SVGEGT. V was shortened by 5 bases and J by 4 bases, with 14 bases between the two germline ends. This CDR3 has 14 residues. The CDR3 loop reads CASSNPQGSTEAFF. DNA of the CDR3: TGTGCCAGCAGTAACCCCCAGGGTTCCACTGAAGCTTTCTTT.

There are many counts of this clonotype. The rearrangement joins TRBV7-9 to TRBJ1-6; a possible D gene is TRBD1 (6 bases). The ends were cut back, 2 bases at V and 9 bases at J, with 17 bases in the middle. The CDR3 sequence is 16 residues long. Per germline, CDR1 SEHNR and CDR2 FQNEAQ (reference sequence). The DNA of the CDR3 is TGTGCCAGCAGCTTAAATCCGGGGGACACGGGTTCACCCCTCCACTTT. Protein sequence: CASSLNPGDTGSPLHF.

This clonotype was counted at least ten times. The V gene is TRBV19, the J gene TRBJ2-2; D is uncertain. The germline CDR1 and CDR2 sequences are LNHDA and SQIVND (reference sequence). There are 14 residues in the CDR3. The V gene lost 3 bases and the J gene lost 0 bases, with 5 bases spanning the gap. The CDR3 bases are TGTGCCAGTAGTATTGCCGCGAACACCGGGGAGCTGTTTTTT. This codes for CASSIAANTGELFF. The variable domain in full, completed from reference TRBV19 and TRBJ2-2, reads DGGITQSPKYLFRKEGQNVTLSCEQNLNHDAMYWYRQDPGQGLRLIYYSQIVNDFQKGDIAEGYSVSREKKESFPLTVTSAQKNPTAFYLCASSIAANTGELFFGEGSRLTVL.